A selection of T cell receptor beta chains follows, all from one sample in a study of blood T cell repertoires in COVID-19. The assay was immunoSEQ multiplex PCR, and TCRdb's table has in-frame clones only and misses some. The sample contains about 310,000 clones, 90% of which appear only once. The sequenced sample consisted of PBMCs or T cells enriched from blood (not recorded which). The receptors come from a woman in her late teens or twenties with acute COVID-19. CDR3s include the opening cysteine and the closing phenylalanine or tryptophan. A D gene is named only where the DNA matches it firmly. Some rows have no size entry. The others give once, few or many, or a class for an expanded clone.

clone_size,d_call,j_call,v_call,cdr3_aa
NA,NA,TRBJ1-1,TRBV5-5,CASSLGGGTEAFF
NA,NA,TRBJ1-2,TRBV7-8,CASSLVGHYKRGYGYTF
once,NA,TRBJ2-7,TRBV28,CASSLPYREAYRYEQYF
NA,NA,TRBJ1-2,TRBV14,CASSQSTGGGLHYGYTF
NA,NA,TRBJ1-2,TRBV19,CASRSPGQLYGYTF
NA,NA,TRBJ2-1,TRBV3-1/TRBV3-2,CASSPSGPYNEQFF
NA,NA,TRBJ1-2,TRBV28,CASSTQGDGYTF
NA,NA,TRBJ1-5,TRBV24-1,CATSDIGQPQPQHF
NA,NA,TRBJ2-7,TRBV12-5,CASGSPDEGGRDEQYF
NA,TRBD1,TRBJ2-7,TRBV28,CASSLGQGVYEQYF
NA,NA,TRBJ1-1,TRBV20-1,CSASLGGMNTEAFF
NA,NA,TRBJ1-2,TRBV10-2,CASSVGRAYGYTF
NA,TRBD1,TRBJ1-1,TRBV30,CAWSVGRTGEHEAFF
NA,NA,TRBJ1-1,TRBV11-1,CASRRGTATEAFF
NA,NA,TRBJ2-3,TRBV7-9,CASSSLKDTQYF
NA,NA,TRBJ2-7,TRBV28,CASITRGLSYEQYF
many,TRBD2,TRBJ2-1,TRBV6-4,CASSLAGTNNEQFF
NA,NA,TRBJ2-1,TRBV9,CASSAGHQVIGEQFF
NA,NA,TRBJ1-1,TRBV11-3,CASSSTDGLTEAFF
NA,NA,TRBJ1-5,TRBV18,CASSPGRDQPQHF
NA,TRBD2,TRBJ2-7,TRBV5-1,CASSLETSKYEQYF
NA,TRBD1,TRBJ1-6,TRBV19,CASGDRLNSPLHF
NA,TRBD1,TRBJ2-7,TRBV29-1,CSVAFRTGGSEQYF
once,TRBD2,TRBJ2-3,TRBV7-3,CASSLAGGTDTQYF
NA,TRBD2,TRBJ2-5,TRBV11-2,CASSPLRDFREGRWETQYF
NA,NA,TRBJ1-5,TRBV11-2,CASSLESQPQHF
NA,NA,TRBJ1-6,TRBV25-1,CASSDPTTGNSPLHF
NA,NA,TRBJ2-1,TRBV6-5,CASSWGGLQFF
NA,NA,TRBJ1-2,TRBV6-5,CASSRGYGYTF
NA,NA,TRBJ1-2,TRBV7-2,CASSLVVDDYGYTF
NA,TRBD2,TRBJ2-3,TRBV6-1,CASSEDIAGTTDTQYF